These T cell receptor beta chains were read from a single sample in a study of blood T cell repertoires in COVID-19. This table comes from immunoSEQ multiplex PCR, and its TCRdb copy is limited to in-frame clones, with some not included. The sample comprises around 96,000 clones, roughly 96% of which are singletons, and about 4.5% rests with the top ten. The sequenced sample was peripheral blood. Receptors were obtained from a human donor with active COVID-19. The donor label of this sample is uncertain. The CDR3 runs from the conserved cysteine through the conserved F or W. Fields, in order: V gene, CDR3 length, D gene, J gene, CDR3 protein, CDR3 DNA. A D gene is named only where the DNA matches it firmly.

>TRBV18|14|TRBD2|TRBJ2-3
CASSQGGYPDTQYF
TGTGCCAGCTCACAGGGAGGGTACCCAGATACGCAGTATTTT
>TRBV12-3/TRBV12-4|13|-|TRBJ2-1
CASSSLLFDEQFF
TGTGCCAGCAGTTCTTTACTATTTGATGAGCAGTTCTTC
>TRBV6-5|14|-|TRBJ1-2
CASGVQRKSNGYTF
TGTGCCAGCGGAGTGCAAAGAAAATCTAATGGCTACACCTTC
>TRBV29-1|12|TRBD1|TRBJ1-1
CSGTGGYTEAFF
TGCAGCGGAACAGGGGGGTACACTGAAGCTTTCTTT
>TRBV6-4|14|TRBD1|TRBJ2-2
CASRQGAGTGELFF
TGTGCCAGCAGGCAGGGGGCAGGGACCGGGGAGCTGTTTTTT
>TRBV5-1|13|TRBD2|TRBJ2-3
CASSLRLADTQYF
TGCGCCAGCAGCCTCAGACTAGCCGATACGCAGTATTTT
>TRBV9|18|TRBD2|TRBJ2-1
CASSPRGGAGMGYNEQFF
TGTGCCAGCAGCCCCCGGGGGGGGGCGGGAATGGGGTACAATGAGCAGTTCTTC
>TRBV6-6|14|-|TRBJ1-1
CASGARAVSAEAFF
TGTGCCAGCGGTGCGCGCGCGGTTAGCGCTGAAGCTTTCTTT
>TRBV20-1|14|-|TRBJ1-3
CSASVQGSGNTIYF
TGCAGTGCTAGTGTACAGGGATCGGGAAACACCATATATTTT
>TRBV18|12|-|TRBJ2-7
CASSPRTDTLYF
TGTGCCAGCTCACCCCGGACAGATACCTTATACTTC
>TRBV3-1/TRBV3-2|16|TRBD2|TRBJ2-3
CASSRSGTSEGDTQYF
TGTGCCAGCAGCCGGAGCGGGACTAGCGAGGGAGATACGCAGTATTTT
>TRBV7-9|15|TRBD1|TRBJ1-2
CASSPRTGIRYGYTF
TGTGCCAGCAGCCCGCGGACAGGGATTCGCTATGGCTACACCTTC
>TRBV7-9|15|TRBD2|TRBJ2-1
CASSDSLAGYNEQFF
TGTGCCAGCAGCGACTCCCTAGCGGGATACAATGAGCAGTTCTTC
>TRBV19|13|-|TRBJ1-1
CASRPLANTEAFF
TGTGCCAGTAGGCCGTTGGCGAACACTGAAGCTTTCTTT
>TRBV11-2|18|-|TRBJ1-4
CASSLVKSGTSLNEKLFF
TGTGCCAGCAGCTTAGTTAAGTCGGGTACCTCGCTTAATGAAAAACTGTTTTTT